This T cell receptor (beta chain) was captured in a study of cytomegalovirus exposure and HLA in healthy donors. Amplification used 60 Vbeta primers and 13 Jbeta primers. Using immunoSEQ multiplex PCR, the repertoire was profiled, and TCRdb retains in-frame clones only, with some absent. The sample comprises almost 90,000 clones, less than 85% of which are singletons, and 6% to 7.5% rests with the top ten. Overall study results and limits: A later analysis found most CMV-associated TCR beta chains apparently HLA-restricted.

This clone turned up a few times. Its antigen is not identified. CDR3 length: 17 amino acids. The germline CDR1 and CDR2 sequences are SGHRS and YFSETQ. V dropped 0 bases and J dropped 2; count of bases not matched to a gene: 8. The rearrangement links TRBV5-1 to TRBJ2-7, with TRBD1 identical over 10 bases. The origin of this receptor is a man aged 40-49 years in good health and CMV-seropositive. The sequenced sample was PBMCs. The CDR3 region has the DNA TGCGCCAGCAGCTTGGCCTTCGGGGGGACAGGGGCCTACGAGCAGTACTTC. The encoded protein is CASSLAFGGTGAYEQYF. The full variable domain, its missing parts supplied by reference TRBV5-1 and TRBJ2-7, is KAGVTQTPRYLIKTRGQQVTLSCSPISGHRSVSWYQQTPGQGLQFLFEYFSETQRNKGNFPGRFSGRQFSNSRSEMNVSTLELGDSALYLCASSLAFGGTGAYEQYFGPGTRLTVT.